This paragraph reports one T cell receptor (beta chain). The PCR was carried out with 60 Vbeta primers and 13 Jbeta primers. The data were produced by immunoSEQ multiplex PCR, yet TCRdb's version contains in-frame clones alone and is incomplete. The table shows 200,000 to 250,000 clones, with 65% to 90% occurring only once. The data are from a study of cytomegalovirus exposure and HLA in healthy donors. The CDR3 contains 13 residues. Germline-derived CDR1 and CDR2 are MDHEN and SYDVKM. The ends were cut back, 3 bases at V and 4 bases at J, with 7 bases in the middle. The clonotype was recovered from a girl aged 5 to 17 in good health and CMV-seronegative. The rearrangement uses TRBV28 and TRBJ1-5, with D unclear. Sequenced material: PBMCs. The CDR3 DNA follows: TGTGCCAGCAGTTTTCTAGGAAATCAGCCCCAGCATTTT. Its protein is CASSFLGNQPQHF.